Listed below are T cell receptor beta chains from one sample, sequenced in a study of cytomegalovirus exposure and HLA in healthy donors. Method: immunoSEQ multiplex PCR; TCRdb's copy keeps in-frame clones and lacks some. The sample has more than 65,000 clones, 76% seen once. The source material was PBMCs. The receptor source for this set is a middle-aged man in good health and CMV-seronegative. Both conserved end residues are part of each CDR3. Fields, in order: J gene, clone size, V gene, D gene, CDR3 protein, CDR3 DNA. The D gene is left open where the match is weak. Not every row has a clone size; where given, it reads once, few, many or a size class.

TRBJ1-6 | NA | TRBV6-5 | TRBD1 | CASSGGQELSPLHF | TGTGCCAGCAGTGGAGGACAGGAACTTTCACCCCTCCACTTT
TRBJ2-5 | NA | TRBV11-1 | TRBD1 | CASSPLGQGAQYF | TGTGCCAGCAGCCCGCTAGGACAGGGAGCCCAGTACTTC
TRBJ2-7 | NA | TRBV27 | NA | CASSLDGGSYEQYF | TGTGCCAGCAGTTTAGATGGAGGCTCCTACGAGCAGTACTTC
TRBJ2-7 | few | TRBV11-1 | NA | CASSLYGLQYF | TGTGCCAGCAGCTTATACGGACTACAGTACTTC
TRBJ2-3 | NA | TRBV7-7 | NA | CASSLGAADTQYF | TGTGCCAGCAGCTTGGGGGCGGCAGATACGCAGTATTTT
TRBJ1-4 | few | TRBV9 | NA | CASSVGQGNEKLFF | TGTGCCAGCAGCGTAGGGCAGGGGAATGAAAAACTGTTTTTT
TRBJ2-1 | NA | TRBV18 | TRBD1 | CASSPTGTGLYNEQFF | TGTGCCAGCTCACCAACCGGGACAGGCCTTTACAATGAGCAGTTCTTC
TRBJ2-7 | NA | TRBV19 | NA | CASSPSGVTYEQYF | TGTGCCAGTTCCCCCTCGGGGGTCACCTACGAGCAGTACTTC
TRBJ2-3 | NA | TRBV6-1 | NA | CASSGPPGSSTDTQYF | TGTGCCAGCAGTGGACCCCCAGGGTCCAGCACAGATACGCAGTATTTT
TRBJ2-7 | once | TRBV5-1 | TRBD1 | CASSRIRDRGPSREQYF | TGCGCCAGCAGCCGTATCCGGGACAGGGGTCCGTCTCGTGAGCAGTACTTC
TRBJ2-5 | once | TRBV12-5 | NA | CASGFGGAETQYF | TGTGCTAGTGGTTTTGGGGGGGCAGAGACCCAGTACTTC
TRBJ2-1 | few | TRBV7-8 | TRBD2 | CASSLGGLVEQFF | TGTGCCAGCAGCTTAGGGGGACTAGTTGAGCAGTTCTTC
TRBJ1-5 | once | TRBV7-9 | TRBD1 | CASSLGQGKSQPQHF | TGTGCCAGCAGCTTGGGACAGGGGAAGAGTCAGCCCCAGCATTTT
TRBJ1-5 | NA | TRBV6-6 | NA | CASSYPGTDSNQPQHF | TGTGCCAGCAGTTACCCAGGGACTGATAGCAATCAGCCCCAGCATTTT
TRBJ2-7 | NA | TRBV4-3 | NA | CASSQVGHGVDHEQYF | TGCGCCAGCAGCCAAGTGGGACACGGGGTGGACCACGAGCAGTACTTC
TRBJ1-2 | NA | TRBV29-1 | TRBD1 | CSVAQGGYGYTF | TGCAGCGTTGCACAGGGGGGCTATGGCTACACCTTC
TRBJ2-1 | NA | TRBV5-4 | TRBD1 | CASSTAGQGAYNEQFF | TGTGCCAGCAGCACCGCGGGGCAGGGGGCATACAATGAGCAGTTCTTC
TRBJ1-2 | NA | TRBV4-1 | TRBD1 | CASSQGTGGFLGYTF | TGCGCCAGCAGCCAAGGGACAGGGGGCTTTCTTGGCTACACCTTC
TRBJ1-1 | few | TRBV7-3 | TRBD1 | CASSLGTAENTEAFF | TGTGCCAGCAGCTTAGGGACAGCCGAGAACACTGAAGCTTTCTTT
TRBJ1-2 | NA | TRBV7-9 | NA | CASSFKNEGPRGYYGYTF | TGTGCCAGCAGCTTCAAAAACGAAGGACCAAGGGGGTACTATGGCTACACCTTC
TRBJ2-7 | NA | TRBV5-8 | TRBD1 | CASEQWRDRTLEQYF | TGTGCCAGCGAACAATGGCGGGACAGGACTCTCGAGCAGTACTTC
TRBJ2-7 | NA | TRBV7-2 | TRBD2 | CASSSRTSGGEQYF | TGTGCCAGCAGCTCCCGGACTAGCGGCGGCGAGCAGTACTTC
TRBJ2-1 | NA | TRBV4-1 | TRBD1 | CASSQDHKGARLNEQFF | TGCGCCAGCAGCCAAGATCATAAGGGGGCGAGGTTAAATGAGCAGTTCTTC
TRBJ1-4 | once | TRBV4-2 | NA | CASNPLGGTNEKLFF | TGTGCCAGCAACCCCCTCGGGGGGACTAATGAAAAACTGTTTTTT
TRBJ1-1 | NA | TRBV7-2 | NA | CASSSTPDRTHTEAFF | TGTGCCAGCAGCTCAACGCCCGACAGGACCCACACTGAAGCTTTCTTT
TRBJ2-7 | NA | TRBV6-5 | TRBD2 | CASSGGVRNSQYF | TGTGCCAGCAGTGGGGGGGTTAGGAACAGTCAGTACTTC
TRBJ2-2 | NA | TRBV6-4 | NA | CASSGRGHTGELFF | TGTGCCAGCAGTGGCAGGGGCCACACCGGGGAGCTGTTTTTT
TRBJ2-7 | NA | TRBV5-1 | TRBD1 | CASSIPTGAYEQYF | TGCGCCAGCAGCATCCCGACAGGGGCCTACGAGCAGTACTTC
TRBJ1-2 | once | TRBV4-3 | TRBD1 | CASSPTGALLYGYTF | TGCGCCAGCAGCCCGACAGGGGCCCTTCTCTATGGCTACACCTTC
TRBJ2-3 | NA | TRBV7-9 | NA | CASSRSEATDTQYF | TGTGCCAGCAGCCGCTCTGAGGCGACAGATACGCAGTATTTT
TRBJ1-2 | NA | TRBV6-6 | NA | CASSAEESYTF | TGTGCCAGCAGTGCGGAAGAGAGCTACACCTTC
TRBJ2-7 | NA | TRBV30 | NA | CAWSVGTETYEQYF | TGTGCCTGGAGTGTGGGGACTGAGACCTACGAGCAGTACTTC
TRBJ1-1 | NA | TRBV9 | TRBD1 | CASSRTWDSLVDEAFF | TGTGCCAGCAGCCGGACCTGGGACAGTCTGGTCGATGAAGCTTTCTTT
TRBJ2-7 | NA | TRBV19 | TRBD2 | CASSTEKGTGRDEQYF | TGTGCCAGTAGTACAGAAAAGGGGACTGGGAGGGACGAGCAGTACTTC
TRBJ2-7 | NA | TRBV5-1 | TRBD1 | CASTRTGANYEQYF | TGCGCCAGCACGCGGACAGGGGCGAACTACGAGCAGTACTTC
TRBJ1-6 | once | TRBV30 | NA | CAWSEGSNSPLHF | TGTGCCTGGAGTGAAGGGAGTAATTCACCCCTCCACTTT
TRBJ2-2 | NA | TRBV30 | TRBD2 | CAWSGLAGSANTGELFF | TGTGCCTGGAGCGGACTAGCGGGGTCGGCGAACACCGGGGAGCTGTTTTTT
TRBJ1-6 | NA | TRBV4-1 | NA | CASSQDSRTVRRSPLHF | TGCGCCAGCAGCCAGGACTCTCGGACAGTCAGGCGTTCACCCCTCCACTTT
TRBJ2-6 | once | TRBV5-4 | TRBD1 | CASSPRTGVAGANVLTF | TGTGCCAGCAGCCCCCGGACAGGGGTGGCCGGGGCCAACGTCCTGACTTTC
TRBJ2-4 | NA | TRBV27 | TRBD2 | CASSFVTSLGAKNIQYF | TGTGCCAGCAGTTTTGTGACTAGCTTGGGCGCCAAAAACATTCAGTACTTC
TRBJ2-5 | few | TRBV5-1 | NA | CASSLGAGQETQYF | TGCGCCAGCAGCTTGGGGGCAGGGCAAGAGACCCAGTACTTC
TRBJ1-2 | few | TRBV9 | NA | CASSVGEGAYGYTF | TGTGCCAGCAGCGTAGGGGAGGGAGCATATGGCTACACCTTC
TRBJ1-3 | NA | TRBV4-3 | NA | CASSLLQESGNTIYF | TGCGCCAGCAGCCTCCTACAGGAATCTGGAAACACCATATATTTT
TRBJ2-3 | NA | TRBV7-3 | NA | CASSLSTGKRGDTQYF | TGTGCCAGCAGCTTAAGTACAGGGAAGAGAGGAGATACGCAGTATTTT
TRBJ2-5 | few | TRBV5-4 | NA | CASSLVIGEFETQYF | TGTGCCAGCAGCTTGGTGATCGGGGAGTTTGAGACCCAGTACTTC
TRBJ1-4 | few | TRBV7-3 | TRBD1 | CASSQGDGEKLFF | TGTGCCAGCAGCCAGGGGGATGGAGAAAAACTGTTTTTT
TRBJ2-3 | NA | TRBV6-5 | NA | CASSYSIRDLADTQYF | TGTGCCAGCAGTTACTCGATCAGGGATTTAGCAGATACGCAGTATTTT
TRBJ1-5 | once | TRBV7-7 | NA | CASSRIIELNQPQHF | TGTGCCAGCAGCCGCATTATTGAACTCAATCAGCCCCAGCATTTT
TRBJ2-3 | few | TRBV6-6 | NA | CASRPMQQGADTQYF | TGTGCCAGCAGACCTATGCAACAGGGCGCAGATACGCAGTATTTT